Shown below are 10 T cell receptor beta chains from a single sample sequenced in a study of OX40 agonist ivuxolimab in advanced cancers. The repertoire was sequenced with immunoSEQ multiplex PCR; TCRdb's copy has only in-frame clones and lacks some. Of some 95,000 clones in the sample, around nine tenths were seen once. The sequenced sample was CD4+ or CD8+ T cells sorted from blood, obtained in a trial of the OX40 agonist ivuxolimab. These receptors all stem from an adult with an advanced solid tumor such as melanoma, head and neck, liver or kidney cancer.

The chain is built from TRBV5-1 and TRBJ1-2, with no clear D. Trimming stripped 0 bases from V and 2 bases from J, with 8 bases between. The CDR3 covers 14 residues. From germline, CDR1 is SGHRS and CDR2 YFSETQ. The CDR3 spells CASSLDRPNYGYTF. The CDR3 DNA reads TGCGCCAGCAGCTTGGACAGACCCAACTATGGCTACACCTTC.

The rearrangement joins TRBV10-2 to TRBJ2-2; no firm D call. Germline V CDR1 and CDR2: WSHSY, SAAADI. This CDR3 has 14 residues. Trimming removed 0 bases at V and 5 bases at J, with 7 bases between. CDR3 nucleotides: TGCGCCAGCAGTGAGTCGGGCATAACCGGGGAGCTGTTTTTT. It specifies CASSESGITGELFF.

This chain uses TRBV5-1 with TRBJ1-4, with D maybe TRBD1 (6 bases). Trimming took off 0 bases at V and 0 bases at J, with 27 bases between the two ends. The length of the CDR3 is 22 residues. Germline loops: CDR1 SGHRS, CDR2 YFSETQ. DNA of the CDR3: TGCGCCAGCAGCTTGGCTTCGGGTCCGGGGGCAGCCTATACTGCAACTAATGAAAAACTGTTTTTT. This sequence encodes CASSLASGPGAAYTATNEKLFF. The entire variable domain, with the rest obtained from reference TRBV5-1 and TRBJ1-4, is as follows: KAGVTQTPRYLIKTRGQQVTLSCSPISGHRSVSWYQQTPGQGLQFLFEYFSETQRNKGNFPGRFSGRQFSNSRSEMNVSTLELGDSALYLCASSLASGPGAAYTATNEKLFFGSGTQLSVL.

The chain links TRBV7-2 to TRBJ2-1; D gene ambiguous. This CDR3 has 15 amino acids. CDR1 is SGHTA, CDR2 FQGNSA, per germline. The V gene lost 1 base and the J gene lost 5 bases, with 12 bases spanning the gap. CDR3 protein: CASSLEPEGHNEQFF. The CDR3 nucleotides are TGTGCCAGCAGCTTAGAGCCTGAAGGGCACAATGAGCAGTTCTTC.

This chain links TRBV19 with TRBJ2-1; a weak D match, TRBD2 (6 bases). The V gene lost 3 bases and the J gene lost 5 bases, with 14 bases spanning the gap. Per the germline V gene, CDR1 is LNHDA and CDR2 is SQIVND (reference sequence). The CDR3 is made up of 15 amino acids. The CDR3 loop reads CASSILNGGNNEQFF. As DNA, the CDR3 is TGTGCCAGTAGTATTCTAAACGGGGGTAACAATGAGCAGTTCTTC.

The chain couples TRBV7-8 to TRBJ1-1; D remains unclear. V lost 1 base and J lost 0, with 9 bases in between. The germline V gene encodes CDR1 SGHVS and CDR2 FQNEAQ. CDR3 length: 15 residues. Here the CDR3 reads CASSLVLGMNTEAFF. The CDR3 nucleotides read TGTGCCAGCAGCTTAGTTCTGGGGATGAACACTGAAGCTTTCTTT.

This chain links TRBV7-7 with TRBJ2-5, with D possibly being TRBD1 or TRBD2 (5 bases each). The CDR3 has 14 residues. Per germline, CDR1 SSHAT and CDR2 FNYEAQ (reference sequence). Trimming left V 4 bases short and J 11 bases short, with 20 bases between. CDR3 sequence (DNA): TGTGCCAGCAGCTCCACCGCCACCGGGACCAGACAGTACTTC. It encodes CASSSTATGTRQYF.

The chain carries TRBV9 and TRBJ2-1, with D perhaps TRBD1 or TRBD2 (7 bases each). V was pared by 7 bases and J by 9 bases, with 17 bases between. The CDR3 loop spans 13 amino acids. The germline gives CDR1 SGDLS, CDR2 YYNGEE. The CDR3 sequence is CASAQGGEGEQFF. The CDR3 nucleotides are TGTGCCAGCGCCCAGGGGGGGGAAGGTGAGCAGTTCTTC.

Here the CDR3 reads CASSLVGTDTQYF. CDR3 DNA: TGTGCCAGCAGCTTAGTGGGGACAGATACGCAGTATTTT. This chain joins TRBV7-2 and TRBJ2-3; D is undetermined. Germline V gene data show CDR1 as SGHTA and CDR2 as FQGNSA. The CDR3 has 13 residues. The V end lost 1 base, the J end lost 3 bases, and 5 bases lay between the germline ends.

V gene TRBV25-1 combines with J gene TRBJ1-6; tentatively, D is TRBD1 (6 bases). V was cut by 5 bases and J by 7 bases, with 18 bases left in between. Germline lookup yields CDR1 MGHDK and CDR2 SYGVNS. The CDR3 is 16 residues long. The CDR3 DNA reads as TGTGCCAGCAGTCTGGGGGGGGCGGGGGTGAATTCACCCCTCCACTTT. The encoded protein is CASSLGGAGVNSPLHF.